A single sample is the source of the 10 T cell receptor beta chains below, sequenced in a study of blood T cells in healthy people across ages. With a J-beta primer mix and a sample-barcoded 5' primer, a second PCR ran 7 to 11 cycles. TCRdb reprocessed the 5' RACE reads with MiXCR, giving one entry per CDR3 protein. Altogether 650,000 to 950,000 distinct CDR3 sequences are present, 44% being singletons, with the ten largest covering nearly 20%. Material: blood. These receptors came from a man between 60 and 75 years old in good health.

This clonotype was observed many times. This chain connects TRBV12-3 or TRBV12-4 to TRBJ2-3; D perhaps matches TRBD1 (5 bases). CDR3 length: 14 residues. V was pared by 6 bases and J by 1 base, with 11 bases between. CDR3 protein: CASSFGAGTDTQYF. The CDR3 DNA follows: TGTGCCAGCAGCTTTGGGGCAGGCACAGATACGCAGTATTTT.

V is TRBV6-6 and J is TRBJ2-3, with 7 bases lining up with TRBD1. The CDR3 length is 15 residues. Trimming removed 3 bases from V and 1 base from J; junction bases left unmatched: 4. Germline V CDR1 and CDR2: MNHNY, SVGAGI (reference sequence). The CDR3 sequence: CASSYGQAGTDTQYF. The CDR3 DNA follows: TGTGCCAGCAGTTATGGACAGGCGGGCACAGATACGCAGTATTTT.

This clonotype was observed a handful of times. This CDR3 is CASSSRGTEAFF. Written as DNA, the CDR3 is TGCGCCAGCAGCTCCCGAGGTACTGAAGCTTTCTTT. The rearrangement joins TRBV5-1 to TRBJ1-1; D gene unclear. The CDR3 has 12 amino acids. V gave up 3 bases and J gave up 5 bases, with 8 bases separating them. Germline values: CDR1 SGHRS, CDR2 YFSETQ. Supplemented by reference TRBV5-1 and TRBJ1-1, the full variable domain reads KAGVTQTPRYLIKTRGQQVTLSCSPISGHRSVSWYQQTPGQGLQFLFEYFSETQRNKGNFPGRFSGRQFSNSRSEMNVSTLELGDSALYLCASSSRGTEAFFGQGTRLTVV.

This clonotype has more than one count but fewer than ten. The V call is TRBV18, the J call TRBJ2-1, with unresolved D. Germline CDR1 is KGHSH and CDR2 is LQKENI. This CDR3 spans 12 amino acids. Trimming stripped 5 bases from V and 3 bases from J, with 5 bases between. This chain's CDR3 is CASSGNYNEQFF. The DNA for the CDR3 is TGTGCCAGCTCAGGGAACTACAATGAGCAGTTCTTC.

The CDR3 bases are TGTGCCAGCAGCTTACACAGGGGGAACAATCAGCCCCAGCATTTT. Residues: CASSLHRGNNQPQHF. This sequence joins TRBV5-6 and TRBJ1-5; 8 bases match TRBD1. Looked up from germline, CDR1 is SGHDT and CDR2 is YYEEEE. The CDR3 length is 15 residues. V gave up 2 bases and J gave up 3 bases; unmatched junction bases: 4.

The chain couples TRBV5-4 to TRBJ1-1; D remains ambiguous. Trimming removed 3 bases from V and 2 bases from J, with 8 bases in between. The CDR3 contains 13 residues. The germline V gene has CDR1 SGHNT and CDR2 YYREEE (reference sequence). This CDR3 is CASSYNGNTEAFF. CDR3 nucleotide sequence: TGTGCCAGCAGCTACAACGGCAACACTGAAGCTTTCTTT.

The chain is built from TRBV28 and TRBJ2-4; possible D gene TRBD1, 6 bases. From germline, CDR1 is MDHEN and CDR2 SYDVKM. There are 12 residues in the CDR3. Trimming removed 5 bases at V and 6 bases at J, with 8 bases between. Written as DNA, the CDR3 is TGTGCCAGCAGTCCACAGGGAAACATTCAGTACTTC. Protein sequence: CASSPQGNIQYF.

This clonotype was observed at least ten times. This chain connects TRBV4-3 to TRBJ1-6; unclear D gene. Between the trimmed V and J ends, which lost 3 bases and 9 bases, there was a span of 18 bases. CDR1 is LGHNA, CDR2 YSLEER, per germline. There are 16 residues in the CDR3. CDR3 region: CASSQGRRSPGSPLHF. In DNA, the CDR3 is TGCGCCAGCAGCCAGGGAAGGAGGAGTCCTGGTTCACCCCTCCACTTT.

The J gene is TRBJ2-7, the V gene TRBV11-2; maybe TRBD1 (6 bases). The germline V gene has CDR1 SGHAT and CDR2 FQNNGV. V lost 2 bases and J lost 0, with 23 bases in between. The CDR3 consists of 19 residues. The CDR3 spells CASSLTTGSFSSGSYEQYF. The CDR3 DNA reads as TGTGCCAGCAGCTTAACTACAGGGTCCTTTTCTTCAGGCTCCTACGAGCAGTACTTC.

This clonotype has a handful of counts. The chain combines TRBV9 with TRBJ1-2, with TRBD1 matching 8 bases. Per the germline V gene, CDR1 is SGDLS and CDR2 is YYNGEE. J was trimmed by 7 bases and V by 4 bases; bases with no gene match: 6. This CDR3 has 13 residues. CDR3 coding DNA: TGTGCCAGCAGCCCCGGACAGGGCCTTGGCTACACCTTC. Its protein is CASSPGQGLGYTF.